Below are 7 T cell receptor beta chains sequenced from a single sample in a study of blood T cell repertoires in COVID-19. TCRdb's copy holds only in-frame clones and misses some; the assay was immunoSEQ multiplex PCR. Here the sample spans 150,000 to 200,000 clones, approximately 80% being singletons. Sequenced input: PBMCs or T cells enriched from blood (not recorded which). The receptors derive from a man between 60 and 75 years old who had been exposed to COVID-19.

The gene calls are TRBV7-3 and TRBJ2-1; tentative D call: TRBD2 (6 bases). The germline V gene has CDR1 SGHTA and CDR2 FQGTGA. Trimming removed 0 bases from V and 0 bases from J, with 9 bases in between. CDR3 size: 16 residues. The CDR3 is CASSLTHGSSYNEQFF. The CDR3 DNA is TGTGCCAGCAGCTTAACTCACGGGAGCTCCTACAATGAGCAGTTCTTC.

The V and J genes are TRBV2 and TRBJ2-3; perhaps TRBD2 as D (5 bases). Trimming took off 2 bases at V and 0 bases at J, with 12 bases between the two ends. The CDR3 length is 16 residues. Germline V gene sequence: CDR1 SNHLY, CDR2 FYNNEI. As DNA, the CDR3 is TGTGCCAGCAGTGAAAGGTTGGGAGAGAGCACAGATACGCAGTATTTT. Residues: CASSERLGESTDTQYF.

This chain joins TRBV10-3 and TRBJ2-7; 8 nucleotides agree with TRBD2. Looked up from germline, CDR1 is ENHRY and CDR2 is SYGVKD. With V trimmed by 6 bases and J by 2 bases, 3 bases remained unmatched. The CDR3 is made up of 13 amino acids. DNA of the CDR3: TGTGCCATCAGGGGACTAGATCCCTACGAGCAGTACTTC. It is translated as CAIRGLDPYEQYF.

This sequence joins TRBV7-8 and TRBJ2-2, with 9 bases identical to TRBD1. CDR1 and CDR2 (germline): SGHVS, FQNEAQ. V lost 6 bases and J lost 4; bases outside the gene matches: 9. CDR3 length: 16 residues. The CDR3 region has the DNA TGTGCCAGCAGACGGCCGGGACAGGGCGGCACCGGGGAGCTGTTTTTT. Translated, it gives CASRRPGQGGTGELFF.

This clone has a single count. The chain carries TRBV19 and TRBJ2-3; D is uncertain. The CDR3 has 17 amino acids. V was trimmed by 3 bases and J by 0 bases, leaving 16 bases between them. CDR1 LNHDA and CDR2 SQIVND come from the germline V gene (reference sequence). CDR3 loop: CASSISLASKSTDTQYF. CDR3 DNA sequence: TGTGCCAGTAGTATCTCCCTCGCTAGTAAAAGCACAGATACGCAGTATTTT.

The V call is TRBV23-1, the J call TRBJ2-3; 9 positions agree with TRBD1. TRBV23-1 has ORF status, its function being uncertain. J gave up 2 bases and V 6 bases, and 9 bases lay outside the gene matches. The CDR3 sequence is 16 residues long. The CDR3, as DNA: TGCGCCAGCAGCACCTCGGGACAGGGAGACACAGATACGCAGTATTTT. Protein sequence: CASSTSGQGDTDTQYF.

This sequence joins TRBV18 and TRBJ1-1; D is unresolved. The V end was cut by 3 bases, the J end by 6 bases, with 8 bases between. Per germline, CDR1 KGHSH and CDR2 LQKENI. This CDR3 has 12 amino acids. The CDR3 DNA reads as TGTGCCAGCTCACCGCGGGAGGCTGAAGCTTTCTTT. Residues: CASSPREAEAFF. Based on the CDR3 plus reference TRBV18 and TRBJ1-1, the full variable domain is NAGVMQNPRHLVRRRGQEARLRCSPMKGHSHVYWYRQLPEEGLKFMVYLQKENIIDESGMPKERFSAEFPKEGPSILRIQQVVRGDSAAYFCASSPREAEAFFGQGTRLTVV.